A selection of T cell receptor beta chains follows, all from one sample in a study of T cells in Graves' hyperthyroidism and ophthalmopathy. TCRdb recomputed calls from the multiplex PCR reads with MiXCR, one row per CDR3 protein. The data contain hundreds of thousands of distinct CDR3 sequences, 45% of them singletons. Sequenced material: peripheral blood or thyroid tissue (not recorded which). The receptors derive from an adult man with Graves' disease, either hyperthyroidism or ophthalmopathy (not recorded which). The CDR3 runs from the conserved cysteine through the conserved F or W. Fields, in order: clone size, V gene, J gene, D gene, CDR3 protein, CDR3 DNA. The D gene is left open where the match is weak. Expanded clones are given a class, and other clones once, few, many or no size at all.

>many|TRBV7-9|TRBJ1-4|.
CASSLAGGNEKLFF
TGTGCCAGCAGCTTAGCAGGGGGAAATGAAAAACTGTTTTTT
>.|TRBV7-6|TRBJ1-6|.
CASSLAVAGLDNYNSPLHF
TGTGCCAGCAGCTTAGCAGTAGCGGGGTTGGACAATTATAATTCACCCCTCCACTTT
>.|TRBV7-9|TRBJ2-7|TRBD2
CASSPRLAGGRSTEQYF
TGTGCCAGCAGCCCACGACTAGCGGGAGGCCGATCTACCGAGCAGTACTTC
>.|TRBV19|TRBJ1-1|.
CASSIGAGSGTEAFF
TGTGCCAGTAGTATAGGAGCAGGGAGTGGCACTGAAGCTTTCTTT
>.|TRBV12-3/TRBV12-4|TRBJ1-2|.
CASSSYPPWEHGYTF
TGTGCCAGCAGTTCCTACCCACCGTGGGAGCATGGCTACACCTTC
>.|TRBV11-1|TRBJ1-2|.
CASSATVPGRTF
TGTGCCAGCAGCGCGACAGTCCCCGGGAGGACCTTC
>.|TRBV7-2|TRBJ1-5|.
CASSPAPDQPQHF
TGTGCCAGCAGCCCCGCTCCGGATCAGCCCCAGCATTTT
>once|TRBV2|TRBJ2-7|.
CASLTPGQAYGQYF
TGTGCCAGCTTAACCCCGGGACAAGCCTACGGGCAGTACTTC
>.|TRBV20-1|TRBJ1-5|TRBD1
CSAIELTGNQPQHF
TGCAGTGCTATAGAACTGACAGGGAATCAGCCCCAGCATTTT
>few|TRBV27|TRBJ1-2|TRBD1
CASSLGTGFFPYTF
TGTGCCAGCAGTTTAGGGACAGGCTTCTTTCCCTACACCTTC
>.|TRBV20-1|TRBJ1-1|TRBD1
CSARETDRAGTEAFF
TGCAGTGCTAGAGAGACGGACAGGGCAGGCACTGAAGCTTTCTTT
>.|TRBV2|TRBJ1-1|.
CASRNGASRGNTEAFF
TGTGCCAGCAGGAACGGGGCCTCTCGGGGAAACACTGAAGCTTTCTTT
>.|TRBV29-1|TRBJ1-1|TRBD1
CSPPDRALNTEAFF
TGCAGCCCCCCCGACAGGGCTTTGAACACTGAAGCTTTCTTT
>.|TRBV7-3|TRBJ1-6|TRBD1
CASSARTGNSPLHF
TGTGCCAGCAGCGCTAGGACAGGGAATTCACCCCTCCACTTT
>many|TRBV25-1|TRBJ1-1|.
CASSDSPDRRTEAFF
TGTGCCAGCAGTGACTCCCCGGACAGACGGACTGAAGCTTTCTTT
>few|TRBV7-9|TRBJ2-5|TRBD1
CASSEPWTGRETQYF
TGTGCCAGCAGTGAACCTTGGACAGGACGGGAGACCCAGTACTTC
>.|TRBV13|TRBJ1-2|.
CASPGPGTYGYTF
TGTGCCAGCCCGGGGCCGGGGACGTATGGCTACACCTTC
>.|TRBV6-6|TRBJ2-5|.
CASSYYSQETQYF
TGTGCCAGCAGTTACTACAGTCAAGAGACCCAGTACTTC
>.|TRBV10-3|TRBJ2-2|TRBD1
CASGTGFGTGELFF
TGTGCCAGCGGGACAGGGTTCGGCACCGGGGAGCTGTTTTTT
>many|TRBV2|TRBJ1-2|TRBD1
CASSADRGNGYTF
TGTGCCAGCAGTGCGGACAGGGGCAATGGCTACACCTTC
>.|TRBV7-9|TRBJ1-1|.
CASSQDISSRGARTAFF
TGCGCCAGCAGCCAAGATATTAGTTCTCGGGGGGCGCGGACAGCTTTCTTT
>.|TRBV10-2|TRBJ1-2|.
CAISTRDTAYGYTF
TGCGCCATCAGTACACGGGACACCGCCTATGGCTACACCTTC
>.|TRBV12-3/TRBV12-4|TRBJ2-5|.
CASSDPLPGTQYF
TGTGCCAGCAGTGACCCGCTACCCGGGACCCAGTACTTC
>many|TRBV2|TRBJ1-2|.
CASSEPNSGYTF
TGTGCCAGCAGTGAACCCAACTCTGGCTACACCTTC
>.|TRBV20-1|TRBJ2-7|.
CSASHGGEAGTALWEQYF
TGCAGTGCTAGTCACGGGGGCGAAGCGGGGACCGCTTTGTGGGAGCAGTACTTC
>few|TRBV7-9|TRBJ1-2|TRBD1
CASNPGQELTYGYTF
TGTGCCAGCAACCCGGGACAGGAGTTAACCTATGGCTACACCTTC
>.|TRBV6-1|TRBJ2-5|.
CASSERGETQYF
TGTGCCAGCAGTGAGAGGGGTGAGACCCAGTACTTC
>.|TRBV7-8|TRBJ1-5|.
CASSSQGNLGYSNQPQHF
TGTGCCAGCAGTTCCCAGGGAAATTTGGGCTACAGCAATCAGCCCCAGCATTTT
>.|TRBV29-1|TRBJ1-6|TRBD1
CSVQGMGTGQSPLHF
TGCAGCGTTCAGGGGATGGGGACAGGGCAATCACCCCTCCACTTT
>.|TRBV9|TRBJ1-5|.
CASSLGGMEPQHF
TGTGCCAGCAGCTTAGGAGGGATGGAGCCCCAGCATTTT
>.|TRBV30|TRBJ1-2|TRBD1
CACIGTGGRGYTF
TGTGCCTGTATAGGGACAGGGGGCCGTGGCTACACCTTC